A single sample is the source of the 26 T cell receptor beta chains below, sequenced in a study of graft-versus-host responses after intestinal transplantation. Using immunoSEQ multiplex PCR, the repertoire was profiled, and TCRdb retains in-frame clones only, with some absent. The data contain some 41,000 clones, approximately 93% of them singletons. Sample: PBMCs, taken approximately 700 days after intestinal transplantation. The receptors stem from a human patient who received an intestinal transplant, so some T cells may come from the graft donor.

The J gene is TRBJ2-2, the V gene TRBV6-5; D gene uncertain. Per germline, CDR1 MNHEY and CDR2 SVGAGI. Deletions cut 8 bases from V and 2 bases from J, with 9 bases between. The CDR3 has 13 residues. In DNA form, the CDR3 reads TGTGCCAGCCACCGGGTTAACACCGGGGAGCTGTTTTTT. It translates to CASHRVNTGELFF.

The rearrangement joins TRBV28 to TRBJ2-1; tentatively, D is TRBD2 (6 bases). Per the germline V gene, CDR1 is MDHEN and CDR2 is SYDVKM. The CDR3 spans 12 residues. V was cut by 5 bases and J by 9 bases, with 11 bases left in between. The CDR3, as DNA: TGTGCCAGCAGTATTATGGGGGGTGAGCAGTTCTTC. Translated, it gives CASSIMGGEQFF.

The V call is TRBV11-2, the J call TRBJ2-7; D is uncertain. The CDR3 sequence is 11 residues long. Germline CDR1 SGHAT, CDR2 FQNNGV. Trimming shortened V by 2 bases and J by 7 bases, and 6 bases separated the two germline ends. The CDR3 reads CASSLYREQYF. The CDR3 nucleotides are TGTGCCAGCAGCTTATATAGAGAGCAGTACTTC. Full variable domain (rest looked up from reference TRBV11-2 and TRBJ2-7): EAGVAQSPRYKIIEKRQSVAFWCNPISGHATLYWYQQILGQGPKLLIQFQNNGVVDDSQLPKDRFSAERLKGVDSTLKIQPAKLEDSAVYLCASSLYREQYFGPGTRLTVT.

The chain employs TRBV6-1 and TRBJ2-5; D ambiguous. Trimming removed 2 bases at V and 2 bases at J, with 9 bases between. CDR1 MNHNS and CDR2 SASEGT come from the germline V gene. The CDR3 sequence is 14 residues long. The CDR3: CASSEKTAQETQYF. DNA of the CDR3: TGTGCCAGCAGTGAAAAGACTGCTCAAGAGACCCAGTACTTC.

The chain is built from TRBV19 and TRBJ2-7, with 9 nucleotides matching TRBD2. The germline V gene has CDR1 LNHDA and CDR2 SQIVND (reference sequence). This CDR3 has 14 amino acids. With V trimmed by 5 bases and J by 1 base, 3 bases remained unmatched. The CDR3 DNA reads as TGTGCCAGTAGTCGGAGCGGGAGGTCCTACGAGCAGTACTTC. The encoded protein is CASSRSGRSYEQYF.

The chain uses TRBV2 and TRBJ2-4; a possible D gene is TRBD1 (5 bases). V shed 3 bases and J shed 0 bases, with 15 bases lying between them. CDR3 length equals 17 residues. Germline loops: CDR1 SNHLY, CDR2 FYNNEI. CDR3 DNA sequence: TGTGCCAGCAGTGACCCCGAGCAAGGGGTAGCCAAAAACATTCAGTACTTC. The encoded protein is CASSDPEQGVAKNIQYF.

This clone was seen just once. This chain uses TRBV10-1 with TRBJ1-1; 8 bases fit TRBD1. Unmatched junction bases numbered 5, after V lost 3 bases and J lost 2 bases. This CDR3 is built from 15 residues. Per germline, CDR1 WNHNN and CDR2 SYGVQD (reference sequence). For the CDR3, the DNA is TGCGCCAGCAGTGACCAGGGGGCACCCAACACTGAAGCTTTCTTT. Translation gives CASSDQGAPNTEAFF.

This clone came up once. CDR3 in amino acids: CASSQSGATRTGELFF. In nucleotides, the CDR3 is TGTGCCAGCAGCCAATCGGGGGCCACGAGGACCGGGGAGCTGTTTTTT. The chain links TRBV5-4 to TRBJ2-2; D may be TRBD1 or TRBD2 (6 bases each). V gave up 4 bases and J gave up 5 bases, with 18 bases separating them. Germline lookup yields CDR1 SGHNT and CDR2 YYREEE (reference sequence). The CDR3 covers 16 residues. Supplemented by reference TRBV5-4 and TRBJ2-2, the full variable domain reads ETGVTQSPTHLIKTRGQQVTLRCSSQSGHNTVSWYQQALGQGPQFIFQYYREEENGRGNFPPRFSGLQFPNYSSELNVNALELDDSALYLCASSQSGATRTGELFFGEGSRLTVL.

This chain joins TRBV30 and TRBJ1-2; TRBD1 agrees at 9 bases. Germline lookup yields CDR1 GTSNPN and CDR2 SVGIG (reference sequence). V lost 7 bases and J lost 5; bases outside the gene matches: 11. This CDR3 has 14 residues. This chain's CDR3 is CASRGGTGRYGYTF. The DNA of the CDR3 is TGTGCCTCGAGGGGCGGGACAGGGAGATATGGCTACACCTTC.

The chain joins TRBV4-2 to TRBJ1-5, with D possibly matching TRBD1 (5 bases). CDR1 and CDR2 from the germline V gene are LGHNA and YNFKEQ. CDR3 length equals 13 residues. Trimming shortened V by 9 bases and J by 0 bases, and 9 bases separated the two germline ends. The CDR3 coding sequence is TGTGCCAGTGCAGGGAATAGCAATCAGCCCCAGCATTTT. Amino acids: CASAGNSNQPQHF.

This chain connects TRBV9 to TRBJ2-3; tentative D call: TRBD1 (6 bases). This CDR3 comprises 15 residues. Trimming removed 4 bases at V and 1 base at J, with 13 bases between. Germline CDR1 reads SGDLS; CDR2 reads YYNGEE. This CDR3 reads CASSPRQDRTDTQYF. The CDR3 DNA follows: TGTGCCAGCAGCCCCAGACAGGACCGCACAGATACGCAGTATTTT. Together with reference TRBV9 and TRBJ2-3, the CDR3 gives the full variable domain: DSGVTQTPKHLITATGQRVTLRCSPRSGDLSVYWYQQSLDQGLQFLIQYYNGEERAKGNILERFSAQQFPDLHSELNLSSLELGDSALYFCASSPRQDRTDTQYFGPGTRLTVL.

The V gene is TRBV11-2, the J gene TRBJ1-2, with 8 bases aligning to TRBD1. With V trimmed by 0 bases and J by 12 bases, 6 bases remained unmatched. The CDR3 contains 13 residues. In germline, CDR1 is SGHAT, CDR2 FQNNGV. In DNA, the CDR3 is TGTGCCAGCAGCTTAGAGCAGGGGGCGAAGAACACCTTC. Protein product: CASSLEQGAKNTF.

The chain joins TRBV7-9 to TRBJ2-1, with 7 bases aligning to TRBD2. The CDR3 has 18 residues. Germline V gene lookup returns CDR1 SEHNR and CDR2 FQNEAQ (reference sequence). Trimming took 5 bases from V and 2 from J; bases not matched to a gene: 15. Here the CDR3 reads CASSPPLGGGRTYNEQFF. In DNA form, the CDR3 reads TGTGCCAGCAGCCCCCCCTTAGGCGGGGGTAGAACCTACAATGAGCAGTTCTTC. The entire variable domain, with the rest obtained from reference TRBV7-9 and TRBJ2-1, is as follows: DTGVSQNPRHKITKRGQNVTFRCDPISEHNRLYWYRQTLGQGPEFLTYFQNEAQLEKSRLLSDRFSAERPKGSFSTLEIQRTEQGDSAMYLCASSPPLGGGRTYNEQFFGPGTRLTVL.

This clone was observed a single time. The J gene is TRBJ1-1, the V gene TRBV29-1; D is ambiguous. CDR1 and CDR2 (germline): SQVTM, ANQGSEA. V lost 8 bases, J lost 1 base, and 11 bases lay in between. This CDR3 region has 12 residues. Written as DNA, the CDR3 is TGCAGCTCAAGAGGGAGGAACACTGAAGCTTTCTTT. Amino acid sequence: CSSRGRNTEAFF.

The CDR3 reads CASGLVLENRARYSPLHF. The CDR3 coding sequence is TGTGCTAGTGGTTTGGTACTTGAGAACAGGGCGAGGTATTCACCCCTCCACTTT. The rearrangement uses TRBV12-5 and TRBJ1-6; a possible D gene is TRBD1 (6 bases). This CDR3 region has 18 residues. In germline, CDR1 is LGHNT, CDR2 FRNRAP. Trimming cost V 0 bases and J 8 bases, with 20 bases left between them.

J is TRBJ2-1 and V is TRBV7-3, with 7 bases aligning to TRBD1. There are 15 residues in the CDR3. The germline V gene has CDR1 SGHTA and CDR2 FQGTGA. Trimming removed 4 bases from V and 0 bases from J; junction bases left unmatched: 3. The CDR3: CASSSYRGSYNEQFF. CDR3 nucleotides: TGTGCCAGCAGCTCCTACAGGGGCTCCTACAATGAGCAGTTCTTC.

The chain recombines TRBV4-3 with TRBJ2-7; tentative D call: TRBD1 (5 bases). Germline V lookup: CDR1 LGHNA, CDR2 YSLEER. The CDR3 length is 13 residues. The V and J ends lost 4 bases and 4 bases respectively, with 11 bases between them. This chain's CDR3 is CASSLTQEYEQYF. The CDR3 nucleotides are TGCGCCAGCAGCCTAACACAGGAATACGAGCAGTACTTC.

The rearrangement uses TRBV15 and TRBJ1-5, with D tentatively TRBD1 (6 bases). Trimming took off 0 bases at V and 0 bases at J, with 15 bases between the two ends. CDR1 is LNHNV and CDR2 is YYDKDF in the germline V gene (reference sequence). This CDR3 spans 18 amino acids. The CDR3 here is CATSRELDSYYSNQPQHF. CDR3 DNA sequence: TGTGCCACCAGCAGAGAGCTGGACAGCTACTATAGCAATCAGCCCCAGCATTTT.

V gene TRBV7-6 combines with J gene TRBJ1-3; D gene ambiguous. In germline, CDR1 is SGHVS, CDR2 FNYEAQ. The CDR3 length is 17 residues. Trimming left V 2 bases short and J 2 bases short, with 16 bases between. The CDR3 DNA reads TGTGCCAGCAGCTTACTCGTTCGGAATAAGGCTGGAAACACCATATATTTT. It codes for CASSLLVRNKAGNTIYF.

This rearrangement joins TRBV12-5 to TRBJ1-4; no definite D call. The CDR3 runs 15 residues. Trimming removed 0 bases at V and 8 bases at J, with 13 bases between. The germline CDR1 and CDR2 sequences are LGHNT and FRNRAP. CDR3 amino acids: CASGLVRWRREKLFF. CDR3 bases: TGTGCTAGTGGTTTGGTCCGTTGGAGACGGGAAAAACTGTTTTTT. Filled out from reference TRBV12-5 and TRBJ1-4, the complete variable domain reads DARVTQTPRHKVTEMGQEVTMRCQPILGHNTVFWYRQTMMQGLELLAYFRNRAPLDDSGMPKDRFSAEMPDATLATLKIQPSEPRDSAVYFCASGLVRWRREKLFFGSGTQLSVL.

This chain links TRBV6-5 with TRBJ1-5; no reliable D call. Looked up from germline, CDR1 is MNHEY and CDR2 is SVGAGI. The V end was cut by 4 bases, the J end by 5 bases, with 9 bases between. The CDR3 loop spans 13 amino acids. The CDR3 reads CASSFDLDQPQHF. Written as DNA, the CDR3 is TGTGCCAGCAGTTTCGACCTCGATCAGCCCCAGCATTTT.

The chain combines TRBV15 with TRBJ2-3, with 8 bases identical to TRBD2. The CDR3 has 16 amino acids. The germline gives CDR1 LNHNV, CDR2 YYDKDF (reference sequence). V shed 5 bases and J 4 bases; nucleotides not matched to a gene: 11. This CDR3 reads CATSLDRGGWADTQYF. In nucleotides, the CDR3 is TGTGCCACCAGCCTCGATCGGGGGGGATGGGCAGATACGCAGTATTTT.

This clone has a single count. The chain uses TRBV28 and TRBJ2-1, with D possibly matching TRBD2 (5 bases). In germline, CDR1 is MDHEN, CDR2 SYDVKM. This CDR3 is built from 13 residues. Trimming stripped 3 bases from V and 4 bases from J, with 7 bases between. The CDR3 loop is CASSLRGYNEQFF. The CDR3 DNA is TGTGCCAGCAGTTTGCGAGGGTACAATGAGCAGTTCTTC.

The chain employs TRBV4-1 and TRBJ1-1; no definite D call. V lost 3 bases, J lost 5 bases, and 13 bases lay in between. Germline CDR1 reads MGHRA; CDR2 reads YSYEKL. The CDR3 extends over 14 amino acids. The CDR3 sequence: CASSQLGVGTEAFF. CDR3 nucleotide sequence: TGCGCCAGCAGCCAGTTAGGAGTTGGGACTGAAGCTTTCTTT.

This chain joins TRBV19 and TRBJ1-5; D not resolved. The CDR3 has 14 amino acids. Germline V gives CDR1 LNHDA, CDR2 SQIVND (reference sequence). Trimming left V 8 bases short and J 2 bases short, with 13 bases between. CDR3 residues: CASGQEWRNQPQHF. DNA of the CDR3: TGTGCCAGTGGCCAAGAGTGGCGCAATCAGCCCCAGCATTTT.

This chain links TRBV7-9 with TRBJ2-5; TRBD1 agrees at 8 bases. TRBJ2-7 matches the DNA end more closely, so the J call is doubtful. The CDR3 is 16 residues long. Per germline, CDR1 SEHNR and CDR2 FQNEAQ (reference sequence). The CDR3 sequence: CASSTTLQGVSYEQYF. DNA for the CDR3: TGTGCCAGCAGCACCACCCTACAGGGGGTTTCCTACGAGCAGTACTTC.